This is a list of T cell receptor beta chains from one sample in a study of siplizumab effects on memory and regulatory T cells. Profiling relied on immunoSEQ multiplex PCR, and the TCRdb table lists in-frame clones only, not all of them. The sample includes roughly 100,000 clones, about 96% of them seen just once. The sample taken for sequencing was naive CD4+ T cells sorted from blood. These receptors were obtained from a human donor in good health. Each CDR3 is given with its conserved first and last residue. A D gene is named only where the DNA matches it firmly. Clone size is shown for a subset of rows, as once, few, many or a class of expanded clone.

j_call: TRBJ1-1
v_call: TRBV7-2
d_call: -
clone_size: -
cdr3_nt: TGTGCCAGCAGCTTCACAATCAGGACAGTGTCAGGAGGGGCTTTCTTT
cdr3_aa: CASSFTIRTVSGGAFF

j_call: TRBJ2-7
v_call: TRBV6-1
d_call: -
clone_size: -
cdr3_nt: TGTGCCAGCACCGATGTCGGAAGGGTGCGAGAGCAGTACTTC
cdr3_aa: CASTDVGRVREQYF

j_call: TRBJ2-5
v_call: TRBV5-1
d_call: -
clone_size: -
cdr3_nt: TGCGCCAGCAGCTTAGGAAGTTCAAGGTACCAAGAGACCCAGTACTTC
cdr3_aa: CASSLGSSRYQETQYF

j_call: TRBJ1-2
v_call: TRBV6-6
d_call: -
clone_size: -
cdr3_nt: TGTGCCAGCAGTGCGGACGGCAACTATGGCTACACCTTC
cdr3_aa: CASSADGNYGYTF

j_call: TRBJ1-4
v_call: TRBV7-2
d_call: -
clone_size: -
cdr3_nt: TGTGCCAGCAGCTCACAGGGTTACCTTAATGAAAAACTGTTTTTT
cdr3_aa: CASSSQGYLNEKLFF

j_call: TRBJ2-3
v_call: TRBV5-4
d_call: TRBD1
clone_size: -
cdr3_nt: TGTGCCAGCAGCCTTGGGGGACAGGGGGCAGATACGCAGTATTTT
cdr3_aa: CASSLGGQGADTQYF

j_call: TRBJ2-6
v_call: TRBV21-1
d_call: -
clone_size: -
cdr3_nt: TGTGCCAGCAGCTCTGGGTCTGGGGCCAACGTCCTGACTTTC
cdr3_aa: CASSSGSGANVLTF

j_call: TRBJ2-2
v_call: TRBV7-2
d_call: TRBD2
clone_size: -
cdr3_nt: TGTGCCAGCAGCGTGCTTACTAGCGGGAACACCGGGGAGCTGTTTTTT
cdr3_aa: CASSVLTSGNTGELFF

j_call: TRBJ2-5
v_call: TRBV9
d_call: TRBD1
clone_size: -
cdr3_nt: TGTGCCAGCAGCCTAGGGACAGGGGTGCTTGAGACCCAGTACTTC
cdr3_aa: CASSLGTGVLETQYF

j_call: TRBJ2-1
v_call: TRBV29-1
d_call: TRBD1
clone_size: -
cdr3_nt: TGCAGCGCAATATACAGGGGGCCGAGCTCCTACAATGAGCAGTTCTTC
cdr3_aa: CSAIYRGPSSYNEQFF

j_call: TRBJ2-1
v_call: TRBV28
d_call: TRBD2
clone_size: once
cdr3_nt: TGTGCCAGCAGCCATGGAAGCGGGGGGGCTCACAATGAGCAGTTCTTC
cdr3_aa: CASSHGSGGAHNEQFF

j_call: TRBJ1-2
v_call: TRBV4-3
d_call: -
clone_size: -
cdr3_nt: TGCGCCAGCAGCCAAGGCCGGGACACTCCGGGCTACACCTTC
cdr3_aa: CASSQGRDTPGYTF

j_call: TRBJ2-7
v_call: TRBV4-1
d_call: TRBD2
clone_size: -
cdr3_nt: TGCGCCAGCAGCCCTACCGGGACTATCTACGAGCAGTACTTC
cdr3_aa: CASSPTGTIYEQYF

j_call: TRBJ1-1
v_call: TRBV29-1
d_call: -
clone_size: few
cdr3_nt: TGCAGCGGGGGACCGATGAACACTGAAGCTTTCTTT
cdr3_aa: CSGGPMNTEAFF

j_call: TRBJ2-1
v_call: TRBV28
d_call: -
clone_size: -
cdr3_nt: TGTGCCAGCCGCCCCCCGATCTCGAGCAACAATGAGCAGTTCTTC
cdr3_aa: CASRPPISSNNEQFF

j_call: TRBJ1-1
v_call: TRBV19
d_call: TRBD1
clone_size: -
cdr3_nt: TGTGCCAGTACCCCGACAGGGAAGGCTGAAGCTTTCTTT
cdr3_aa: CASTPTGKAEAFF

j_call: TRBJ2-7
v_call: TRBV7-9
d_call: -
clone_size: -
cdr3_nt: TGTGCCAGCAGTTTTATACCCGTGGGCAGGGAGCAGTACTTC
cdr3_aa: CASSFIPVGREQYF